This T cell receptor (beta chain) stems from a study of neoadjuvant nivolumab and ipilimumab in lung cancer. Sequenced by immunoSEQ multiplex PCR; TCRdb stores in-frame clones only, minus some. The table has 25,000 to 35,000 clones, under 95% seen once. The CDR3 has 13 residues. Trimming pared 3 bases from V and 6 bases from J, leaving 8 bases between. The germline gives CDR1 SGHAT, CDR2 FQNNGV. This TCR was recovered from an adult with non-small cell lung cancer. The starting material was peripheral blood, obtained after neoadjuvant nivolumab, alone or with ipilimumab, at or shortly before surgery. V usage is TRBV11-2 and J usage is TRBJ2-2; D assignment may be TRBD1 or TRBD2 (5 bases each). Here the CDR3 DNA reads TGTGCCAGCAGCTTTCAGGGAGCCGGGGAGCTGTTTTTT. Translation gives CASSFQGAGELFF.